This T cell receptor beta chain emerged from a study of blood T cells in healthy people across ages. Every sample had a minimum of 6.5 million PBMCs isolated. A second about 6 to 12 cycle PCR used barcoded and J-beta primers. TCRdb re-called the 5' RACE reads through MiXCR, storing one row per CDR3 protein. The table has roughly 800,000 distinct CDR3 sequences, just under 25% seen once. This sample was also put to use in a study of T cells of mothers and their children. From that report: Mothers and children who were related shared slightly more overlap than unrelated pairs, but not significantly more.

Specimen: blood. The source is a boy aged 5-17 years in good health.

For the CDR3, the DNA is TGTGCCAGCAGCGTAGGGGCCAGAGGACAGGGGGTAGAAGATACGCAGTATTTT. It translates to CASSVGARGQGVEDTQYF. The chain has TRBV9 and TRBJ2-3; 10 nucleotides align to TRBD1. The CDR3 runs 18 residues. In germline, CDR1 is SGDLS, CDR2 YYNGEE. The V segment lost 0 bases and the J segment 5 bases; nucleotides outside the gene matches: 12.